The 10 T cell receptor beta chains presented below share a single source sample, sequenced in a study of blood T cells in healthy people across ages. Together with a sample-barcoded 5' primer, a J-beta primer mix was included in a second PCR lasting about 7 to 11 cycles. TCRdb reanalysed the 5' RACE reads using MiXCR and keeps one entry per CDR3 protein. The data contain hundreds of thousands of distinct CDR3 sequences, around 25% of them singletons. The sample was also linked to a second study, of T cells of mothers and their children.

The specimen sequenced was blood. The receptors stem from a boy between 5 and 17 years old in good health.

This clonotype was seen a handful of times. The gene calls are TRBV4-1 and TRBJ2-4; D unresolved. CDR1 is MGHRA, CDR2 YSYEKL, per germline. This CDR3 has 14 amino acids. Deletions cut 1 base from V and 5 bases from J, with 9 bases between. The CDR3 sequence: CASSQGVGENIQYF. Written as DNA, the CDR3 is TGCGCCAGCAGCCAAGGGGTAGGCGAAAACATTCAGTACTTC.

The table lists this clonotype with a few counts. The chain couples TRBV7-2 to TRBJ2-1, with D tentatively TRBD2 (6 bases). CDR1 SGHTA and CDR2 FQGNSA come from the germline V gene. The CDR3 consists of 14 residues. Deletions cut 2 bases from V and 9 bases from J, with 14 bases between. The CDR3 DNA reads TGTGCCAGCAGCTTATCCGGAGGGCTGAGTGAGCAGTTCTTC. It codes for CASSLSGGLSEQFF.

For this clonotype: Compared with germline, one end of the junction differs, possibly owing to a read error. The V call is TRBV12-3 or TRBV12-4, the J call TRBJ1-3; D is unresolved. The CDR3 sequence is 13 residues long. CDR3 nucleotides: TGTGCCAGCAGTTTAGGGGAGGGAAACACCATGTATTTT. As protein: CASSLGEGNTMYF.

This clonotype was counted between two and nine times. The chain employs TRBV29-1 and TRBJ2-5, with 11 nucleotides matching TRBD1. The DNA end is more similar to TRBJ2-7, so the J call may be wrong. Germline V CDR1 and CDR2: SQVTM, ANQGSEA. The CDR3 length is 14 residues. Written as DNA, the CDR3 is TGCAGCGTGTCTACCGGGACAGGGGGTTCCGAGCAGTACTTC. It encodes CSVSTGTGGSEQYF.

CDR3 sequence: CASSLMGGWSTEAFF. DNA of the CDR3: TGTGCCAGCAGCTTAATGGGGGGATGGAGCACTGAAGCTTTCTTT. The V and J genes are TRBV7-2 and TRBJ1-1; the D gene is possibly TRBD1 (5 bases). Germline V gene sequence: CDR1 SGHTA, CDR2 FQGNSA. The V gene lost 2 bases and the J gene lost 4 bases, with 14 bases spanning the gap. This CDR3 has 15 residues.

This clonotype appeared many times. The V call is TRBV12-3 or TRBV12-4, the J call TRBJ2-2, with D possibly matching TRBD1 (6 bases). Trimming took off 5 bases at V and 5 bases at J, with 9 bases between the two ends. The CDR3 is made up of 13 amino acids. The DNA of the CDR3 is TGTGCCAGCAGTCCCACAGGGACCGGGGAGCTGTTTTTT. Translated: CASSPTGTGELFF.

In this sample, this clonotype turned up a few times. The genes are TRBV20-1 and TRBJ2-7, with D possibly being TRBD1 or TRBD2 (5 bases each). CDR1 is DFQATT, CDR2 SNEGSKA, per germline (reference sequence). The V end was cut by 6 bases, the J end by 2 bases, with 8 bases between. The CDR3 is 11 residues long. The CDR3 is CSAPGPYEQYF. The CDR3 DNA follows: TGCAGTGCCCCGGGGCCCTACGAGCAGTACTTC.

This clonotype has a handful of counts. The gene calls are TRBV12-3 or TRBV12-4 and TRBJ1-1; D not certain. The CDR3 consists of 16 residues. Trimming took 6 bases from V and 5 from J, leaving 22 bases between them. The CDR3: CASSLVVARTGTEAFF. The CDR3 nucleotides are TGTGCCAGCAGCCTTGTAGTAGCGAGAACGGGAACTGAAGCTTTCTTT.

V usage is TRBV7-2 and J usage is TRBJ2-1, with D hard to call. Germline CDR1 is SGHTA and CDR2 is FQGNSA. The CDR3 length is 13 residues. V was trimmed by 1 base and J by 8 bases, leaving 9 bases between them. CDR3 DNA: TGTGCCAGCAGCTTAGGGAGCGAAGATGAGCAGTTCTTC. It codes for CASSLGSEDEQFF.

In this sample, this clonotype turned up a few times. V is TRBV2 and J is TRBJ1-4, with unresolved D. Germline loops: CDR1 SNHLY, CDR2 FYNNEI. Trimming pared 3 bases from V and 2 bases from J, leaving 10 bases between. This CDR3 comprises 15 residues. DNA for the CDR3: TGTGCCAGCAGTGACCATCTGGGGACTAATGAAAAACTGTTTTTT. This encodes CASSDHLGTNEKLFF. Complete variable domain (other parts from reference TRBV2 and TRBJ1-4): EPEVTQTPSHQVTQMGQEVILRCVPISNHLYFYWYRQILGQKVEFLVSFYNNEISEKSEIFDDQFSVERPDGSNFTLKIRSTKLEDSAMYFCASSDHLGTNEKLFFGSGTQLSVL.